This TCR beta chain emerged from a study of blood T cell repertoires in COVID-19 (TCRdb year 2020). Concerning the study at large: Samples covering the acute and convalescent phases of COVID-19 were provided by collaborators in the United States, Italy and Spain. A de-identified subject ID, COVID-19 status, age in years and sex were almost always included in the sample metadata. Where available, HLA class I and class II types were taken from metadata supplied by the sample provider and were not determined by assay-based typing. Samples came from the ongoing ImmuneRACE study (first 160 participants) plus 1,254 subjects from 6 global collaborators. The dataset comprised deeply sampled blood TCRbeta repertoires from subjects exposed to, actively infected with, or recovered from COVID-19. The prospective study material was composed of cDNA or gDNA derived from T cells, B-cell-depleted T cells, or PBMCs. The repertoires were released in a freely available public database meant as a resource for research on the immune response to SARS-CoV-2. Beyond this particular receptor, the publication reports: Clinical and demographic metadata were provided uncurated, with the amount varying by source and participant.

The collaborating institutions used their own protocols to collect whole blood in K2EDTA tubes. For TCRbeta analysis, collaborators shipped samples as frozen whole blood, isolated PBMCs, or DNA extracted from either of those sample types. Looking up the germline V gene yields CDR1 MDHEN and CDR2 SYDVKM. Trimming accounts for 2 bases at V and 5 bases at J, while the number of junction bases matched to no gene is 3. Counted from cysteine to valine, this CDR3 has 13 amino acids. Left in the record is the CDR3 DNA by itself, 39 bases read in frame from the first base. This clone was observed at least ten times. Its recognized antigen is unknown. No base quality values were provided; no much bigger clone lies one nucleotide off. The immunoSEQ Assay, a bias-controlled multiplex PCR, was used to amplify TCRbeta CDR3 regions from genomic DNA. The paper's processing steps were these. Within the assay, amplification of reference gene primers was used to estimate how many nucleated cells each sample contained. To quantify the absolute abundance of each unique TCRbeta CDR3 rearrangement, sequence reads were collapsed and filtered. For each sample, productive Simpson clonality was calculated as the square root of Simpson's diversity index over productive rearrangements. TCRdb retrieved this table from immuneACCESS and kept in-frame rearrangements only. Not all clones are present; in checked studies, unresolved V genes account for under half, and no reason is known for the remainder. Clone size and V and J calls were adopted from that table, with D and trimming inferred from the DNA. For this sample there are about 110,000 clones; around 83% appear just once. The ten largest clones capture 15% of the sample.

Sequencing input: peripheral blood. The receptor's source is a woman older than 75 with acute or convalescent COVID-19. The sequence is built from TRBV28 and TRBJ2-7, and 7 junction bases match TRBD2. The CDR3 protein: CASSLAGEHEQYV. Here is the DNA: TGTGCCAGCAGTTTAGCGGGAGAGCACGAGCAGTACGTC.